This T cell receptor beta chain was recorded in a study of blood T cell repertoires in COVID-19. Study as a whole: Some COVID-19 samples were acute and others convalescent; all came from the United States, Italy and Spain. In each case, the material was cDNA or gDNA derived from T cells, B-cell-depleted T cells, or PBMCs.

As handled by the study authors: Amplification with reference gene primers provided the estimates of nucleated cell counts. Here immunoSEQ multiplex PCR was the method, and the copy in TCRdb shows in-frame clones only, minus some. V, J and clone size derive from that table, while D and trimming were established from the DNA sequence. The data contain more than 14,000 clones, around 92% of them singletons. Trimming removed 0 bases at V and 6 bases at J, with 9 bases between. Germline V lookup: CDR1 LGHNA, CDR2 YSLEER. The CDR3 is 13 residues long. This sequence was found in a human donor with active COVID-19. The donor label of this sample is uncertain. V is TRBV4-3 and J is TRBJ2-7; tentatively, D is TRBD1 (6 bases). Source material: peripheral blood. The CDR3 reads CASSQDQGFEQYF. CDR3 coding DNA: TGCGCCAGCAGCCAAGATCAGGGGTTCGAGCAGTACTTC.